This record covers a single T cell receptor beta chain. As yet, its antigen is unknown. Some clones are missing from TCRdb's copy, which holds only in-frame ones; the method was immunoSEQ multiplex PCR. The sample has approximately 99,000 clones, more than 70% seen once. This specimen belongs to a study of T cell responses to AZD1222 COVID-19 vaccine. Findings and caveats of the study: Clonal diversity was possibly underestimated, and white British individuals and females predominated among donors.

The CDR3 has 12 residues. Germline CDR1 is MNHNY and CDR2 is SVGAGI (reference sequence). Trimming left V 6 bases short and J 7 bases short, with 12 bases between. The V call is TRBV6-6, the J call TRBJ1-1; D gene uncertain. The clonotype originates from an adult in good health. Sequenced here: peripheral blood, sampled on day 0 of MenACWY control vaccination. CDR3 DNA sequence: TGTGCCAGCAGCCCGGGCCAATTTGAAGCTTTCTTT. This translates into CASSPGQFEAFF.